This T cell receptor beta chain was documented in a study of shared clonotypes between healthy human individuals. Study-wide results and limits: The expectation was that sequencing depth would affect clonotype sharing among donors.

Data came from immunoSEQ multiplex PCR; TCRdb stores just in-frame clones and leaves some out. Among hundreds of thousands of clones listed, roughly 91% were seen once. About this clone: Its antigen is unidentified.

Germline V CDR1 and CDR2: SGDLS, YYNGEE. This CDR3 spans 14 amino acids. The germline V and J ends were trimmed by 4 bases and 4 bases, with 14 bases remaining between them. What CD8 memory combined were CD45RO+ cells and CCR7-negative CD45RA+ TemRA cells. Sequencing was performed on memory CD8+ T cells sorted from blood. Subset noted: CD45RO+ cells pooled with CCR7-negative TemRA cells. This TCR derives from a man younger than 35 in good health. The chain employs TRBV9 and TRBJ1-1, with D possibly being TRBD1 (6 bases). CDR3 coding DNA: TGTGCCAGCAGCCCAGGAGGGGGGACCACTGAAGCTTTCTTT. It codes for CASSPGGGTTEAFF.